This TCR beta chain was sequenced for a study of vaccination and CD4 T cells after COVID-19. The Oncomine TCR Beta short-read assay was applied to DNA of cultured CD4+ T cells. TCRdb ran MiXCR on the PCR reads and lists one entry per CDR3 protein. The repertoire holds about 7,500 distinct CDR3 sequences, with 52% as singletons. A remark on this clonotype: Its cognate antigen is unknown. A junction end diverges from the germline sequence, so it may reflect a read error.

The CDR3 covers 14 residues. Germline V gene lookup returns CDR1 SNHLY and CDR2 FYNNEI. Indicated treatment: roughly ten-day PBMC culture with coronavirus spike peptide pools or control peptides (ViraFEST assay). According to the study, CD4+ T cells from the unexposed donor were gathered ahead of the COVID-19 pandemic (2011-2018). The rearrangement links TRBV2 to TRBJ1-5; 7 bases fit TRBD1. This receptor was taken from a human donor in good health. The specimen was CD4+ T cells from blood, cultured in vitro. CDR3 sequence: CASSLDRANQLQHF. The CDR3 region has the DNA TGTGCCAGCAGTCTAGACAGGGCCAATCAGCTCCAGCATTTT.